Below are 28 T cell receptor beta chains sequenced from a single sample in a study of neurological immune-mediated disorders. MiXCR was run by TCRdb on the 5' RACE reads, yielding one entry per CDR3 protein. The profile covers tens of thousands of distinct CDR3 sequences, with roughly 17% appearing a single time and around 7.5% taken by the ten largest. Material for sequencing was CD8+ T cells from blood. The receptors were gathered from a woman aged 18-29 years with multiple sclerosis.

This clonotype was seen repeatedly, ten times or more. The rearrangement uses TRBV5-6 and TRBJ2-7, with no clear D. The CDR3 is 12 amino acids. Trimming took off 0 bases at V and 6 bases at J, with 7 bases between the two ends. Germline loops: CDR1 SGHDT, CDR2 YYEEEE. The CDR3 sequence is CASSLGFREQYV. The CDR3 DNA follows: TGTGCCAGCAGCTTGGGGTTTCGCGAGCAGTACGTC.

This clonotype was observed at least ten times. CDR3 residues: CAISSLTGTEMNTEAFF. CDR3 bases: TGTGCCATCAGTTCTCTAACCGGGACAGAAATGAACACTGAAGCTTTCTTT. The chain has TRBV10-3 and TRBJ1-1; 7 bases are a match to TRBD1. Germline trimming cut 5 bases from V and 0 bases from J; bases unmatched to any gene: 12. Looked up from germline, CDR1 is ENHRY and CDR2 is SYGVKD. The CDR3 has 17 amino acids.

This clonotype was detected many times. The rearrangement uses TRBV19 and TRBJ2-7; D remains unclear. Per germline, CDR1 LNHDA and CDR2 SQIVND (reference sequence). The CDR3 consists of 14 residues. V lost 3 bases to trimming and J lost 0 bases, with 9 bases between them. CDR3 DNA: TGTGCCAGTAGTATTGATACGACCTCCTACGAGCAGTACTTC. Translation: CASSIDTTSYEQYF.

This clonotype showed up many times. The chain has TRBV9 and TRBJ2-6; D remains unclear. Trimming removed 4 bases at V and 7 bases at J, with 9 bases between. The CDR3 is 13 amino acids. Germline assignment: CDR1 SGDLS and CDR2 YYNGEE. The CDR3 region has the DNA TGTGCCAGCAGCCAAAACTCAGCCAACGTCCTGACTTTC. It encodes CASSQNSANVLTF. The variable domain in full, completed from reference TRBV9 and TRBJ2-6, reads DSGVTQTPKHLITATGQRVTLRCSPRSGDLSVYWYQQSLDQGLQFLIQYYNGEERAKGNILERFSAQQFPDLHSELNLSSLELGDSALYFCASSQNSANVLTFGAGSRLTVL.

This clonotype was recorded at least ten times. This sequence joins TRBV7-2 and TRBJ1-5; 7 bases are shared with TRBD1. This CDR3 has 18 residues. V was clipped by 5 bases and J by 1 base; unmatched bases: 14. Germline lookup yields CDR1 SGHTA and CDR2 FQGNSA. CDR3 sequence reads: CASSADRVGYSSNQPQHF. CDR3 nucleotide sequence: TGTGCCAGCAGCGCCGACAGGGTCGGGTATTCGAGCAATCAGCCCCAGCATTTT.

In its sample, this clonotype was seen many times. The genes are TRBV10-3 and TRBJ2-3; no definite D call. Trimming cost V 4 bases and J 6 bases, with 20 bases left between them. The CDR3 contains 16 residues. The V gene's germline CDR1 is ENHRY and CDR2 SYGVKD. CDR3 protein: CAISAPPRTPGDTQYF. CDR3 bases: TGTGCCATCAGTGCCCCCCCGCGGACCCCTGGGGATACGCAGTATTTT.

This chain links TRBV5-6 with TRBJ2-7; a weak D match, TRBD1 (5 bases). The CDR3 spans 14 residues. Germline V gene data show CDR1 as SGHDT and CDR2 as YYEEEE. Trimming stripped 4 bases from V and 7 bases from J, with 18 bases between. This chain's CDR3 is CASSPQYSGKEQYF. For the CDR3, the DNA is TGTGCCAGCAGCCCCCAATACTCAGGGAAAGAGCAGTACTTC.

The rearrangement links TRBV6-1 to TRBJ1-2; D is perhaps TRBD1 (5 bases). CDR1 is MNHNS, CDR2 SASEGT, per germline. The CDR3 spans 16 residues. Deletions cut 3 bases from V and 2 bases from J, with 16 bases between. The CDR3 region is CASSEGLRQPNYGYTF. CDR3 sequence (DNA): TGTGCCAGCAGTGAGGGATTGAGACAGCCAAACTATGGCTACACCTTC.

There are many counts of this clonotype. The chain uses TRBV27 and TRBJ1-2, with D tentatively TRBD1 (5 bases). The length of the CDR3 is 12 residues. Trimming shortened V by 6 bases and J by 8 bases, and 13 bases separated the two germline ends. Germline CDR1 reads MNHEY; CDR2 reads SMNVEV (reference sequence). CDR3 sequence: CASRPTGAGYTF. In DNA form, the CDR3 reads TGTGCCAGCAGGCCTACAGGAGCCGGCTACACCTTC.

In this sample, this clonotype is medium-sized. The rearrangement joins TRBV20-1 to TRBJ2-7, with 9 nucleotides matching TRBD1. Germline V gene data show CDR1 as DFQATT and CDR2 as SNEGSKA (reference sequence). This CDR3 region has 15 residues. J lost 3 bases, V lost 2 bases, and 8 bases had no gene match. The CDR3 is CSARHRDRDYYEQYF. CDR3 nucleotide sequence: TGCAGTGCTAGACACCGGGACAGGGACTACTACGAGCAGTACTTC.

This clonotype was seen ten or more times. This chain links TRBV12-3 or TRBV12-4 with TRBJ2-1; 12 nucleotides align to TRBD2. Losses at the gene ends were 4 bases for V and 8 bases for J; bases not matched to a gene: 9. CDR3 length: 16 residues. The CDR3 protein is CASSSWLAGGHDEQFF. CDR3 nucleotide sequence: TGTGCCAGCAGTTCCTGGCTAGCGGGGGGGCATGATGAGCAGTTCTTC.

This clonotype appeared many times. The chain carries TRBV4-1 and TRBJ1-2; D is unclear. Per germline, CDR1 MGHRA and CDR2 YSYEKL. V shed 4 bases and J shed 8 bases, with 23 bases lying between them. CDR3 length equals 16 residues. CDR3 nucleotides: TGCGCCAGCAGCCCCCCTTGGCAGCCGGTCGGGTCAGGCTACACCTTC. It codes for CASSPPWQPVGSGYTF.

In its sample, this clonotype was seen many times. The genes are TRBV15 and TRBJ2-7; no definite D call. Germline lookup yields CDR1 LNHNV and CDR2 YYDKDF (reference sequence). Trimming removed 3 bases at V and 3 bases at J, with 18 bases between. The CDR3 spans 16 residues. The chain's CDR3 is CATSRGRVTWGYEQYV. As DNA, the CDR3 is TGTGCCACCAGCAGGGGCCGGGTTACATGGGGCTACGAGCAGTACGTC.

There are many counts of this clonotype. The chain joins TRBV7-6 to TRBJ2-3, with 8 bases aligning to TRBD1. The germline V gene encodes CDR1 SGHVS and CDR2 FNYEAQ. This CDR3 comprises 16 residues. Trimming cost V 1 base and J 6 bases; bases outside gene matches: 9. The CDR3 nucleotides read TGTGCCAGCAGCTTAGGTCAGGGGGCAAAATCGGATACGCAGTATTTT. It codes for CASSLGQGAKSDTQYF.

This clonotype was counted ten times or more. The rearrangement uses TRBV9 and TRBJ2-4, with D maybe TRBD2 (6 bases). Trimming stripped 4 bases from V and 2 bases from J, with 13 bases between. There are 15 residues in the CDR3. CDR1 SGDLS and CDR2 YYNGEE come from the germline V gene. As DNA, the CDR3 is TGTGCCAGCAGCTCCTCCGGGGGAACCAAAAACATTCAGTACTTC. Protein sequence: CASSSSGGTKNIQYF.

This clonotype has a count of ten or more. This clone may be a read error of a much larger clone one base away. The chain has TRBV7-9 and TRBJ2-2, with D unresolved. The length of the CDR3 is 13 residues. Germline-derived CDR1 and CDR2 are SEHNR and FQNEAQ (reference sequence). The CDR3 DNA is TGTGCCAACAGCTTATACCGGAGAGGGGAGCTGTTTTTT. Translated, it gives CANSLYRRGELFF.

This clonotype ranks as medium-sized. Written as DNA, the CDR3 is TGTGCCAGCAGCGTACTGGGAAACTATGGCTACACCTTC. It yields the protein CASSVLGNYGYTF. This rearrangement joins TRBV9 to TRBJ1-2, with D unresolved. The CDR3 covers 13 residues. Germline V gene data show CDR1 as SGDLS and CDR2 as YYNGEE. V dropped 1 base and J dropped 2 bases, with 6 bases sitting between them.

This clonotype has a count of ten or more. The CDR3: CASSDSGGNSPLHF. The CDR3 DNA is TGTGCCAGCAGTGACTCGGGAGGTAATTCACCCCTCCACTTT. The chain combines TRBV6-4 with TRBJ1-6, with D uncertain. Trimming removed 0 bases from V and 6 bases from J, with 6 bases in between. CDR3 length equals 14 residues. CDR1 is MRHNA, CDR2 SNTAGT, per germline.

This clonotype was detected ten times or more. The chain is built from TRBV12-3 or TRBV12-4 and TRBJ1-2; D possibly corresponds to TRBD1 (5 bases). The V end was cut by 2 bases, the J end by 4 bases, with 14 bases between. The CDR3 is made up of 15 amino acids. This CDR3 reads CASSLRGMQLYGYTF. The CDR3 nucleotides are TGTGCCAGCAGTTTACGGGGGATGCAGCTCTATGGCTACACCTTC.

By frequency in the sample, this clonotype is medium-sized. For the CDR3, the DNA is TGTGCCAGCAGTGAAAGTGACGCGGCGGGACAGTATTTT. This gives the protein CASSESDAAGQYF. V gene TRBV2 combines with J gene TRBJ2-3; possibly TRBD2 for D (6 bases). V was cut by 2 bases and J by 12 bases, with 15 bases left in between. The CDR3 has 13 amino acids. Germline CDR1 is SNHLY and CDR2 is FYNNEI.

This chain connects TRBV29-1 to TRBJ2-1; the D is unclear. Between the trimmed V and J ends, which lost 4 bases and 2 bases, there was a span of 15 bases. CDR1 is SQVTM, CDR2 ANQGSEA, per germline. CDR3 length: 15 residues. The CDR3 bases are TGCAGCGTTGGACCCTGGATTCGGACCTACAATGAGCAGTTCTTC. Translation: CSVGPWIRTYNEQFF.

This clonotype appeared many times. The DNA of the CDR3 is TGTGCCAGCAGCATGAGGTGGGGGGACAATGAGCAGTTCTTC. Amino acid sequence: CASSMRWGDNEQFF. This chain links TRBV11-2 with TRBJ2-1, with D perhaps matching TRBD2 (6 bases). V was clipped by 5 bases and J by 5 bases, with 13 bases between them. The V gene's germline CDR1 is SGHAT and CDR2 FQNNGV. The CDR3 contains 14 residues. The full variable domain, with the rest looked up from reference TRBV11-2 and TRBJ2-1, is EAGVAQSPRYKIIEKRQSVAFWCNPISGHATLYWYQQILGQGPKLLIQFQNNGVVDDSQLPKDRFSAERLKGVDSTLKIQPAKLEDSAVYLCASSMRWGDNEQFFGPGTRLTVL.

The chain joins TRBV28 to TRBJ1-4; TRBD1 agrees at 7 bases. Germline CDR1 reads MDHEN; CDR2 reads SYDVKM. The CDR3 length is 12 residues. V lost 4 bases and J lost 9; bases outside the gene matches: 2. The CDR3 region has the DNA TGTGCCAGCAGTTGGGGACAGCAAAAACTGTTTTTT. It is translated as CASSWGQQKLFF.

This clonotype was seen ten or more times. The chain uses TRBV7-3 and TRBJ2-1; 8 bases map to TRBD2. CDR1 and CDR2 (germline): SGHTA, FQGTGA. This CDR3 is built from 17 residues. The ends lost 2 bases at V and 0 bases at J; junction bases unmatched: 6. CDR3 residues: CASSLGGLDPSYNEQFF. DNA of the CDR3: TGTGCCAGCAGCTTAGGGGGACTAGATCCCTCCTACAATGAGCAGTTCTTC.

In its sample, this clonotype was seen many times. The chain has TRBV20-1 and TRBJ2-1; D remains ambiguous. Trimming removed 0 bases at V and 8 bases at J, with 8 bases between. This CDR3 spans 12 amino acids. Germline V gives CDR1 DFQATT, CDR2 SNEGSKA (reference sequence). CDR3 region: CSARELDYEQFF. DNA of the CDR3: TGCAGTGCTAGAGAGCTCGATTATGAGCAGTTCTTC.

This clonotype has a single count. The rearrangement joins TRBV7-9 to TRBJ1-2; 9 bases fit TRBD1. Germline loops: CDR1 SEHNR, CDR2 FQNEAQ (reference sequence). V dropped 5 bases and J dropped 4; count of bases not matched to a gene: 8. The CDR3 spans 15 residues. CDR3 sequence reads: CASSALQGAPYGYTF. CDR3 sequence (DNA): TGTGCCAGCAGCGCTTTACAGGGGGCCCCCTATGGCTACACCTTC.

There are many counts of this clonotype. The V and J genes are TRBV11-2 and TRBJ2-3; 14 positions agree with TRBD2. The V gene end was trimmed by 4 bases and the J gene end by 0 bases; junction bases not matched to a gene: 15. This CDR3 contains 21 residues. Germline CDR1 is SGHAT and CDR2 is FQNNGV. DNA for the CDR3: TGTGCCAGCAGCTCCCACCCCGGGACTAGCGGGAGTGGGGTTAGCACAGATACGCAGTATTTT. Its translation: CASSSHPGTSGSGVSTDTQYF.

This clonotype was detected many times. Germline and junction disagree at one end, which may indicate a read error. For the CDR3, the DNA is TGTGCTAGCAGCTTAGCATCGGCGGGAGGGCCTCTAGGGACCCAGTACTTC. It yields the protein CASSLASAGGPLGTQYF. The V and J genes are TRBV7-7 and TRBJ2-5, with TRBD2 matching over 9 bases. In germline, CDR1 is SSHAT, CDR2 FNYEAQ (reference sequence). CDR3 length equals 17 residues.